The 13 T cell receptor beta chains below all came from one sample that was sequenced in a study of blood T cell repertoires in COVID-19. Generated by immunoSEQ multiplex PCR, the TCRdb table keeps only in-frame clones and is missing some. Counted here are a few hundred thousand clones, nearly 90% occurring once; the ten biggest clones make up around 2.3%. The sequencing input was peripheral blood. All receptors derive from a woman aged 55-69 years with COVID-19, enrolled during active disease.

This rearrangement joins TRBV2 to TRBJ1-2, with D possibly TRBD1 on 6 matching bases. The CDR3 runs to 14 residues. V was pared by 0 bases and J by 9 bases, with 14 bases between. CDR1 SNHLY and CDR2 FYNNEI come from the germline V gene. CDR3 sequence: CASSEAVTGLRYTF. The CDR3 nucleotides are TGTGCCAGCAGTGAAGCCGTCACAGGGTTACGCTACACCTTC.

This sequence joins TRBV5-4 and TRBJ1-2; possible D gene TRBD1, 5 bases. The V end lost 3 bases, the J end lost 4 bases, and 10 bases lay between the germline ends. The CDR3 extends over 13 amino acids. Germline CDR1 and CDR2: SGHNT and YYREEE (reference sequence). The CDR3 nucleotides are TGTGCCAGCAGCTCTACAGGCTCCTATGGCTACACCTTC. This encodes CASSSTGSYGYTF.

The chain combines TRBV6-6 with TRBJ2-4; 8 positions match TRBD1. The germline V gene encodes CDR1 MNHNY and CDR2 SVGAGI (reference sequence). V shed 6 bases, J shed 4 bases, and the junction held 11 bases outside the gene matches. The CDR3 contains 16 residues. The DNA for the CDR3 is TGTGCCAGCAGGACAGGGGCCGCCAGGACTAAAAACATTCAGTACTTC. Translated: CASRTGAARTKNIQYF.

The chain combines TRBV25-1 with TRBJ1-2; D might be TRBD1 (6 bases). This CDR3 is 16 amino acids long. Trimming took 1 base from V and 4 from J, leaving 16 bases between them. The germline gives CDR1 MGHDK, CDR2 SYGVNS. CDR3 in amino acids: CASSESIGQGIYGYTF. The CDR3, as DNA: TGTGCCAGCAGTGAATCAATAGGGCAGGGGATCTATGGCTACACCTTC.

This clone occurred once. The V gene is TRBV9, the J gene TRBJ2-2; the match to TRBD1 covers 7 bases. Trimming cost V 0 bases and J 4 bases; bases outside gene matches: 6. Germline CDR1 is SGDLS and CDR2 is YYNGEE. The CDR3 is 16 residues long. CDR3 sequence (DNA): TGTGCCAGCAGCGTAGGAGGGGGACAGCGCACCGGGGAGCTGTTTTTT. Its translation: CASSVGGGQRTGELFF.

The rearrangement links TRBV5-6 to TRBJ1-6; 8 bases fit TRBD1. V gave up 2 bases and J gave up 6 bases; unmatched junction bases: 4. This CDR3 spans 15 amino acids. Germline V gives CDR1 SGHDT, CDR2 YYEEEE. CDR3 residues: CASSFRDRINSPLHF. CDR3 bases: TGTGCCAGCAGCTTCCGGGACAGGATTAATTCACCCCTCCACTTT.

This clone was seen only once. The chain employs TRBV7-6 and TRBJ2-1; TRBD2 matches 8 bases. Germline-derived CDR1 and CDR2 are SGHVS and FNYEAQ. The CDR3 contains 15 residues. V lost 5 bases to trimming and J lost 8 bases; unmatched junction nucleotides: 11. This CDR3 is CASSPPGGPLHEQFF. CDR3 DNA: TGTGCCAGCAGCCCCCCGGGGGGGCCTTTGCATGAGCAGTTCTTC.

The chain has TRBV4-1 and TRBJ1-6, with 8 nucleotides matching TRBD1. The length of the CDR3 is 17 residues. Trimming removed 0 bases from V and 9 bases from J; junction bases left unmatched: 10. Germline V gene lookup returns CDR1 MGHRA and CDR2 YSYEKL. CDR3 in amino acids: CASSQDPQGAAGSPLHF. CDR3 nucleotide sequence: TGCGCCAGCAGCCAAGACCCTCAGGGGGCGGCCGGTTCACCCCTCCACTTT.

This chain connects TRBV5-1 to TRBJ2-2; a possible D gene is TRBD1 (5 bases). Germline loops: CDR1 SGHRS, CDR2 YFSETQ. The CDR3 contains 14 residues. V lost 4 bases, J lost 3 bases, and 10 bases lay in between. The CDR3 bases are TGCGCCAGCAGCCCTCAGGGTTACACCGGGGAGCTGTTTTTT. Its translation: CASSPQGYTGELFF.

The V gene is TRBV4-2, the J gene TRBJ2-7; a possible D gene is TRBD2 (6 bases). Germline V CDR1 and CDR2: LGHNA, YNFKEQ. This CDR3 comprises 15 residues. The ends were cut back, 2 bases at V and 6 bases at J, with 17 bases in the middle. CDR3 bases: TGTGCCAGCAGCCAATCCCTAGGAGGGAAGGTCGAGCAGTACTTC. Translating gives CASSQSLGGKVEQYF.

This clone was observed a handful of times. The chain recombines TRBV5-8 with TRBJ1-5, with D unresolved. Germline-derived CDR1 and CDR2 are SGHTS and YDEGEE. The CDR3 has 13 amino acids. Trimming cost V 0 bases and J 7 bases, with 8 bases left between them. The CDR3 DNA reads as TGTGCCAGCAGCTTGGCTGCGAGACAGCCCCAGCATTTT. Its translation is CASSLAARQPQHF.

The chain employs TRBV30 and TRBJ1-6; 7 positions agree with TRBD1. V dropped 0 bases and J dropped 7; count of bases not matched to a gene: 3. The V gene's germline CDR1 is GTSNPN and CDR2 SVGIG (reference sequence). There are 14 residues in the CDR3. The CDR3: CAWSVQGRNSPLHF. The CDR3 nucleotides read TGTGCCTGGAGTGTACAGGGGCGGAATTCACCCCTCCACTTT. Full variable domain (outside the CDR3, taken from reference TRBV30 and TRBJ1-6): SQTIHQWPATLVQPVGSPLSLECTVEGTSNPNLYWYRQAAGRGLQLLFYSVGIGQISSEVPQNLSASRPQDRQFILSSKKLLLSDSGFYLCAWSVQGRNSPLHFGNGTRLTVT.

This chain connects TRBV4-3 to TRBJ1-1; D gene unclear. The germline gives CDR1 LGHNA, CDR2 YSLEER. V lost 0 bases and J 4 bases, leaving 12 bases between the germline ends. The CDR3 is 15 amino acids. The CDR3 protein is CASSQDLIASTEAFF. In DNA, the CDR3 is TGCGCCAGCAGCCAAGATCTGATAGCGTCCACTGAAGCTTTCTTT.